The TCR beta chain described here comes from a study of CD8+CD57+ T cells in acquired aplastic anemia. The overall study: Recorded DNA amounts for sorted CD4+ and CD8+ cells had an average of about 3.5 ug.

The authors sequenced patients whose flow cytometry had shown CD8+CD57+ cell expansion. When blood sampling took place, the patients had received no therapy. TCR beta VDJ combinations and CDR3 sequences were profiled from genomic DNA. TCRdb called the reads again in MiXCR, with one record for every CDR3 protein. This table has about 120,000 distinct CDR3 sequences, 45% to 60% appearing once. Study conclusions and caveats: Shared by patients and controls, just under 30 CD8+ CDR3s were abundant in patients.

Trimming removed 5 bases at V and 8 bases at J, with 12 bases between. Germline V CDR1 and CDR2: SGHVS, FNYEAQ. The CDR3 runs to 12 residues. This clonotype occurred many times. The antigen is not known. The genes are TRBV7-6 and TRBJ1-2, with a tentative D call TRBD1 (5 bases). The clonotype originates from a human donor with aplastic anemia. The sequencing sample was made of sorted CD4+, CD8+, or CD8+CD57+ T cells (not recorded which) from PBMCs. CDR3 sequence (DNA): TGTGCCAGCAGCCCCTCAGGGTGGGGCTACACCTTC. Translated: CASSPSGWGYTF.